This TCR beta chain was identified during a study of regulatory T cells in long-lasting Graves disease. Study-wide points: TCR diversity was lower in persistent Graves' patients (versus newly diagnosed ones).

This CDR3 region has 12 residues. Germline V lookup: CDR1 MDHEN, CDR2 SYDVKM. V lost 2 bases and J lost 5, with 7 bases in between. Stated time point: persistent/refractory GD, antithyroid drugs over 5 years with positive TRAb. PBMC RNA served as the TCR library source. This clonotype was counted ten times or more. Its antigen remains unidentified. For TCR beta, libraries came from iRepertoire HTBI primers and Arm-PCR of CDR3 regions. TCRdb reanalysed the multiplex PCR reads using MiXCR and keeps one entry per CDR3 protein. The top ten clones hold about a quarter of a sample with a few hundred thousand distinct CDR3 sequences, around 22% of them seen once.

Sample: peripheral blood mononuclear cells (PBMCs), taken when the disease was refractory, from a patient treated with antithyroid drugs. The chain joins TRBV28 to TRBJ2-7; D not resolved. The TCR was taken from a female donor with Graves disease. The CDR3 DNA sequence: TGTGCCAGCAGTTTACGGGTTAACGAGCAGTACTTC. Its translation: CASSLRVNEQYF.